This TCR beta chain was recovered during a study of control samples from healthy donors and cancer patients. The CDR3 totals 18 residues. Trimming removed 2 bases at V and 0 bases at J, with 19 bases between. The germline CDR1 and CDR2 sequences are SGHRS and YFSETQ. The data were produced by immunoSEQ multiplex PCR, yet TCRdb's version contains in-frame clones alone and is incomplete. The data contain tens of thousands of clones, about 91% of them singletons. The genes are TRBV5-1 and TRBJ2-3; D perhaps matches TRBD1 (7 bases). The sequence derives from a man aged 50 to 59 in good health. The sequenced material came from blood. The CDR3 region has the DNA TGCGCCAGCAGCTTTTGGGGCGGGGACAGAACTAGCACAGATACGCAGTATTTT. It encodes CASSFWGGDRTSTDTQYF.